The 18 T cell receptor beta chains reported below all come from one sample, sequenced in a study of T-cell memory formation after mild COVID-19. TCRdb recomputed calls from the 5' RACE reads with MiXCR, one row per CDR3 protein. The table lists approximately 300,000 distinct CDR3 sequences, about a sixth of them singletons. Material: PBMCs or a T cell subset sorted from them (not recorded which). These TCRs come from a man aged 18 to 29 who had mild COVID-19 (a few samples of this study predate the infection). Cell type and time point are not known.

This clonotype came up a few times. The chain carries TRBV6-5 and TRBJ2-3, with D possibly being TRBD2 (6 bases). The CDR3 runs 14 residues. The ends were cut back, 2 bases at V and 5 bases at J, with 11 bases in the middle. Germline CDR1 and CDR2: MNHEY and SVGAGI. CDR3 sequence: CASSYRRGGDTQYF. The CDR3 DNA sequence: TGTGCCAGCAGTTACAGGAGGGGTGGAGATACGCAGTATTTT.

The rearrangement links TRBV7-8 to TRBJ2-2; D not certain. This CDR3 contains 14 residues. The V end was cut by 5 bases, the J end by 6 bases, with 13 bases between. Germline V gene data show CDR1 as SGHVS and CDR2 as FQNEAQ. The CDR3 nucleotides read TGTGCCAGCAGCCCGTTGATTCCCCCCGGGGAGCTGTTTTTT. Translated, it gives CASSPLIPPGELFF.

This chain joins TRBV6-2 or TRBV6-3 and TRBJ2-1, with 9 bases lining up with TRBD1. Losses at the gene ends were 7 bases for V and 9 bases for J; bases not matched to a gene: 10. Per the germline V gene, CDR1 is MNHEY and CDR2 is SVGEGT. This CDR3 contains 14 residues. CDR3 sequence reads: CASNTGQGGGEQFF. The CDR3 region has the DNA TGTGCCAGCAATACGGGACAGGGTGGGGGTGAGCAGTTCTTC.

This clonotype has just a few counts. The rearrangement uses TRBV5-1 and TRBJ1-6, with D possibly being TRBD1 (5 bases). The ends were cut back, 0 bases at V and 9 bases at J, with 10 bases in the middle. The length of the CDR3 is 14 residues. The V gene's germline CDR1 is SGHRS and CDR2 YFSETQ. The CDR3 DNA is TGCGCCAGCAGCTTGGGGCAGGGATCTTCACCCCTCCACTTT. Its protein is CASSLGQGSSPLHF.

This clonotype was detected a few times. The CDR3 sequence is CAWSTGYEQYF. In DNA, the CDR3 is TGTGCCTGGAGCACAGGCTACGAGCAGTACTTC. This chain links TRBV30 with TRBJ2-7; D may be TRBD1 (5 bases). Germline V gene sequence: CDR1 GTSNPN, CDR2 SVGIG (reference sequence). The CDR3 consists of 11 residues. The V end lost 3 bases, the J end lost 3 bases, and 6 bases lay between the germline ends.

A word on this clonotype: A read error may account for a junction end that differs from germline. The chain recombines TRBV4-2 with TRBJ2-3; 9 positions match TRBD1. Germline V gene lookup returns CDR1 LGHNA and CDR2 YNFKEQ. This CDR3 comprises 14 residues. Written as DNA, the CDR3 is TGTGCCAGCAGCCGGACAGGGGCTGGAGATTCGCAGTATTTT. This codes for CASSRTGAGDSQYF.

This clonotype was observed many times. This rearrangement joins TRBV6-2 or TRBV6-3 to TRBJ1-1; the D is unclear. This CDR3 comprises 12 residues. V was cut by 2 bases and J by 0 bases, with 1 base left in between. CDR1 MNHEY and CDR2 SVGEGT come from the germline V gene. CDR3 loop: CASSYMNTEAFF. Here the CDR3 DNA reads TGTGCCAGCAGTTACATGAACACTGAAGCTTTCTTT.

Only a few counts were recorded for this clonotype. The rearrangement links TRBV18 to TRBJ1-6; 7 positions match TRBD1. The CDR3 contains 14 residues. V lost 5 bases, J lost 9 bases, and 7 bases stayed unmatched. The germline V gene encodes CDR1 KGHSH and CDR2 LQKENI. The CDR3 spells CASSRDSRISPLHF. In nucleotides, the CDR3 is TGTGCCAGCTCAAGGGACAGTAGAATTTCACCCCTCCACTTT.

The CDR3, as DNA: TGCAGCCAAGGACGGAGGGCGGATACGCAGTATTTT. Amino acid sequence: CSQGRRADTQYF. This chain joins TRBV20-1 and TRBJ2-3, with D possibly being TRBD2 (6 bases). Germline CDR1 and CDR2: DFQATT and SNEGSKA (reference sequence). The CDR3 is 12 residues long.

This clonotype was detected many times. The CDR3 is CASSLSGFSSYNEQFF. The CDR3 DNA sequence: TGTGCCAGCAGCCTTAGCGGGTTCAGCTCCTACAATGAGCAGTTCTTC. The chain has TRBV11-2 and TRBJ2-1; 7 nucleotides align to TRBD2. Germline CDR1 is SGHAT and CDR2 is FQNNGV. The CDR3 spans 16 residues. With 5 bases clipped from V and 0 bases from J, the junction kept 7 bases outside the gene matches.

V gene TRBV6-5 combines with J gene TRBJ1-2, with D possibly TRBD1 on 5 matching bases. Germline loops: CDR1 MNHEY, CDR2 SVGAGI. V was shortened by 8 bases and J by 4 bases, with 20 bases between the two germline ends. The CDR3 covers 15 residues. The CDR3: CASGTREGRIYGYTF. CDR3 nucleotide sequence: TGTGCCAGCGGAACCCGGGAGGGGAGAATCTATGGCTACACCTTC.

There are a few counts of this clonotype. The CDR3 sequence: CASSQEFLGVKYEQYF. CDR3 coding DNA: TGTGCCAGCAGCCAAGAATTCTTGGGGGTAAAGTACGAGCAGTACTTC. The chain couples TRBV3-1 to TRBJ2-7, with D tentatively TRBD1 or TRBD2 (5 bases each). The CDR3 contains 16 residues. In germline, CDR1 is LGHDT, CDR2 YNNKEL (reference sequence). The ends were cut back, 0 bases at V and 4 bases at J, with 16 bases in the middle.

This chain connects TRBV10-3 to TRBJ2-3; 7 bases agree with TRBD2. There are 13 residues in the CDR3. CDR1 is ENHRY, CDR2 SYGVKD, per germline. The junction had 3 bases not matched to a gene; V was cut back by 9 bases and J by 0 bases. DNA for the CDR3: TGTGCCATGGGGGGACTAAGCACAGATACGCAGTATTTT. Its translation: CAMGGLSTDTQYF.

In its sample, this clonotype was seen a few times. The rearrangement joins TRBV11-2 to TRBJ2-3, with D possibly TRBD1 on 6 matching bases. CDR1 SGHAT and CDR2 FQNNGV come from the germline V gene. Trimming stripped 1 base from V and 3 bases from J, with 17 bases between. CDR3 length: 17 residues. The CDR3 spells CASSLAPGRGETDTQYF. For the CDR3, the DNA is TGTGCCAGCAGCTTAGCCCCGGGCAGGGGAGAAACAGATACGCAGTATTTT.

J is TRBJ2-3 and V is TRBV10-2, with 7 bases identical to TRBD1. Germline V CDR1 and CDR2: WSHSY, SAAADI. Unmatched junction bases numbered 7, after V lost 6 bases and J lost 1 base. There are 15 residues in the CDR3. CDR3 sequence: CASRGDSHRTDTQYF. Here the CDR3 DNA reads TGCGCCAGCAGGGGGGACAGCCACCGCACAGATACGCAGTATTTT.

This clonotype was seen many times. J is TRBJ2-7 and V is TRBV5-6, with D perhaps TRBD1 or TRBD2 (5 bases each). The V end was cut by 3 bases, the J end by 3 bases, with 13 bases between. The germline CDR1 and CDR2 sequences are SGHDT and YYEEEE. This CDR3 has 14 amino acids. CDR3 residues: CASSSSGTDYEQYV. The CDR3 nucleotides are TGTGCCAGCAGCTCTTCCGGGACCGACTACGAGCAGTACGTC.

The chain joins TRBV7-2 to TRBJ2-1; D remains unclear. Deletions cut 0 bases from V and 6 bases from J, with 9 bases between. The CDR3 length is 14 residues. The germline CDR1 and CDR2 sequences are SGHTA and FQGNSA. The CDR3 nucleotides are TGTGCCAGCAGCTTAGCGCTAAGTGTCAATGAGCAGTTCTTC. Amino acid sequence: CASSLALSVNEQFF. The full variable domain, its missing parts supplied by reference TRBV7-2 and TRBJ2-1, is GAGVSQSPSNKVTEKGKDVELRCDPISGHTALYWYRQSLGQGLEFLIYFQGNSAPDKSGLPSDRFSAERTGGSVSTLTIQRTQQEDSAVYLCASSLALSVNEQFFGPGTRLTVL.

This clonotype was seen repeatedly, ten times or more. The chain employs TRBV7-8 and TRBJ2-3, with a possible D match to TRBD1 (6 bases). The CDR3 is 16 residues long. Germline V gene data show CDR1 as SGHVS and CDR2 as FQNEAQ. V lost 1 base and J 5 bases, leaving 16 bases between the germline ends. CDR3 sequence: CASSLVSALGGDTQYF. Here the CDR3 DNA reads TGTGCCAGCAGCTTAGTTAGCGCCTTAGGGGGAGATACGCAGTATTTT.